This T cell receptor beta chain was sequenced in a study of blood T cell repertoires in COVID-19. Study-level background: Both acute and convalescent COVID-19 samples were obtained from the United States, Italy and Spain. PBMCs, B-cell-depleted T cells, or T cells were the source of the cDNA or gDNA that made up the material.

Per the study methods: The authors estimated nucleated cell counts from reference gene primer amplification. Generated by immunoSEQ multiplex PCR, the TCRdb table keeps only in-frame clones and is missing some. That table supplies the V and J calls and clone size; D and trimming were determined from the DNA. The sample lists 250,000 to 300,000 clones; 80% to 90% were seen once. V was trimmed by 9 bases and J by 7 bases, leaving 15 bases between them. This CDR3 has 13 amino acids. Germline CDR1 LNHDA, CDR2 SQIVND (reference sequence). The sequence came from a woman in her thirties or forties who had recovered from COVID-19. The chain is built from TRBV19 and TRBJ2-2, with D maybe TRBD2 (5 bases). Sequenced: peripheral blood. The CDR3: CASRPGVNGELFF. CDR3 nucleotides: TGTGCCAGCCGCCCCGGGGTTAACGGGGAGCTGTTTTTT.